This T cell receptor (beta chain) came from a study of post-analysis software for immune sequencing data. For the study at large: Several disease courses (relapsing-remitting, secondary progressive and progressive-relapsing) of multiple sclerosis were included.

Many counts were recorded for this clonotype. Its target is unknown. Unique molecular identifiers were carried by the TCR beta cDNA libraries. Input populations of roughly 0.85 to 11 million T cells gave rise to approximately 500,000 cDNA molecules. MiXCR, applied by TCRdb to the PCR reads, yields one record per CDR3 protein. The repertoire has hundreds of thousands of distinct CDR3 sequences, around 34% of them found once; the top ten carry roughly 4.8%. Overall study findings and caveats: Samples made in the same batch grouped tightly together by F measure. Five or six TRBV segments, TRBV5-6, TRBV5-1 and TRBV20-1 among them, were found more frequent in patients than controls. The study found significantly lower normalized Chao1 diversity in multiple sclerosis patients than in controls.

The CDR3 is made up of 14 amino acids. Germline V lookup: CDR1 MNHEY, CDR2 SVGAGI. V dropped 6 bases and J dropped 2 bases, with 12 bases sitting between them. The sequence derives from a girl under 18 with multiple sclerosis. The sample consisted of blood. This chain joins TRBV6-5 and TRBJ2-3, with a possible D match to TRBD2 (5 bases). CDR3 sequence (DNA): TGTGCCAGCAGCTCTCAGCGGTACACAGATACGCAGTATTTT. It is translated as CASSSQRYTDTQYF.